This TCR beta chain came from a study of cytomegalovirus exposure and HLA in healthy donors (dated by TCRdb to between 2016 and 2019). As for the study more broadly: An earlier analysis of about 530 of the donors reported 250 to 350 Gb of sequence data and 95 million to 140 million unique TCR beta sequences obtained from approximately 180 million T cells. The study combined high-throughput TCR immunosequencing, statistical association of individual TCRs with disease status, and machine learning to predict cytomegalovirus infection status. Approximately 300 gigabases of sequencing data and 70 million to 95 million unique TCR sequences made up an early release that covered about 640 HLA-typed donors. A few DR-DQ haplotypes were treated as single units for association and clustering because of strong linkage in the cohort. To decide whether each TCR beta V gene segment behaved as functional or pseudogenic, an earlier analysis of 587 of the donors relied on high-throughput TCR beta sequencing. Among 398 genotyped donors of the cohort, an average of around 240,000 unique TCR beta nucleotide sequences was sequenced per donor, of which 15% to 20% were non-productive. In the later analysis, no new phenotypic data were used to find candidate immune exposures; instead, reliance was placed on TCR beta sequences and their occurrence across donors. The number of donors typed differed by locus, with about 620-630 for A, B, C, DRB1 and DQB1, over 500 for DQA1, about 610 for DPA1, and around 430 for DPB1. Every discovery cohort repertoire had been produced on one sequencing platform. HLA typing included class I and class II loci at four-digit resolution. Donor age, sex, ethnicity and CMV serostatus were compiled alongside the repertoire data. The aim of the study was to test whether cataloging public T cell receptors could identify signatures of past pathogen exposure. Using immunosequencing, the study profiled T cell repertoires from approximately 700 subjects and related those repertoires to cytomegalovirus serostatus. Of the roughly 400 genotyped donors, approximately 83% fell in the genetic ancestry cluster associated with self-reported Caucasian donors. In addition to the first cohort of approximately 650 subjects, a separate validation cohort of approximately 110 different subjects was used. A later genetic analysis took genome-wide SNP genotypes for about 55% of the roughly 670 donors and used that subset as a discovery cohort. In a later analysis, previously published TCR beta repertoires from about 670 donors were re-analyzed and high-resolution HLA genotyping was added so that TCR occurrence patterns could be studied. Summary of the overall study and its limitations: A later analysis found that most CMV-associated TCR beta chains appeared HLA-restricted, with HLA associations seemingly driven largely by CMV exposure. Sequencing depth was assumed to be roughly uniform across donors in the presence/absence analyses, though that assumption may not hold. Compared with equally common non-associated chains, HLA-associated TCR beta chains in a later analysis were more clonally expanded and had lower generation probabilities. About 15 rarely observed V segments, including chromosome 9 orphons, were excluded from the earlier analysis of approximately 600 of the donors because counts were too low. A later analysis reported that several top co-occurrence clusters appeared linked to parvovirus B19, influenza, CMV and Epstein-Barr virus. A total of fewer than 200 TCR beta chains were listed by the study as associated with cytomegalovirus. The 87-base-pair reads could not distinguish some IMGT-functional V segments, including TRBV6-2 and TRBV6-3, so those segments were excluded. A later genetic analysis reported fewer N-insertions in productive TCRs among donors in an Asian-associated ancestry cluster than the approximately 670-donor mean. Strong co-occurrence of HLA alleles, especially DR and DQ, made assigning TCR associations to individual alleles difficult. In a later analysis, some 17,000 TCR beta sequences were associated with specific HLA alleles at a false discovery rate of 0.05. The only immune exposure information available for the cohort was CMV serostatus. A further reported finding was that TCR beta sequences accurately predicted the HLA-A and HLA-B alleles for most subjects in the first cohort. In an earlier analysis of fewer than 700 of the donors, most TCR beta V segments appeared in productive rearrangements about 90% or about 30% of the time, broadly matching IMGT annotations. An association between a missense DCLRE1C variant and V-gene and J-gene trimming of TCR beta chains was found in a later genetic analysis and replicated in an independent cohort. In a later analysis, the rate of TCR association differed among HLA loci, with DRB1 alleles having the most associated TCRs and HLA-C alleles having the fewest. Because some donors lacked HLA typing at each locus, the association tests relied only on the typed subset. In vitro tests confirmed that a few of the cytomegalovirus-associated TCR beta chains recognize cytomegalovirus antigens. The cohort was sequenced for TCR beta chains only, and without alpha or paired-chain data the features that could be detected were limited. The authors suggested that the approach could potentially be generalized to other disease states and immunological phenotypes. Correlated functional status among segregating V segments might reflect linkage disequilibrium, but an unknown experimental factor could not be ruled out. A cluster of highly shared sequence variants was judged likely to represent a technical artifact of the sequencing pipeline. Cytomegalovirus status was reported to be diagnosed by the classifier with high specificity and sensitivity in both the original and validation cohorts. Most TCR sequences were observed very rarely across donors, whereas some public TCRs were present in many individuals.

Compared with germline, V lacks 3 bases and J lacks 8 bases; bases without a gene match: 4. The CDR3 runs 15 amino acids, cysteine and phenylalanine included. Kept here is only the CDR3 DNA, which spans 45 bases and is read in frame from base 1. CDR1 and CDR2, looked up from the germline V gene (reference sequence), are SEHNR and FQNEAQ. As for this clone: Its antigen is still unknown. No much larger clone exists at a distance of one base, and base qualities are not known.

Library method: the immunoSEQ multiplex PCR assay. For the multiplex PCR, a mixture combining 60 forward primers for TCR Vbeta segments and 13 reverse primers for TCR Jbeta segments was used. The CDR3 region of rearranged TCR beta genes was amplified from genomic DNA by a multiplex PCR assay. The Illumina HiSeq System was used to sequence the amplified TCR beta libraries as 87-base-pair reads. As for the authors' bioinformatics: In a later analysis, roughly 80 million unique TCR beta chains were counted across the approximately 620 repertoires, and around 11 million of these chains were shared by at least two donors. To remove PCR and sequencing errors, raw reads were error-corrected and collapsed into unique sequences using a nearest-neighbor algorithm that merged closely related sequences. Alignment of CDR3 sequences to IMGT reference sequences was used to assign V, D and J gene segments. For a sequence to be retained, a match of at least six nucleotides was required to both a V gene segment and a J gene segment. A rearrangement was called productive if the CDR3 had no stop codons and remained in frame with V and J, and every other rearrangement was called non-productive. CDR3 was defined by IMGT convention, running from the second conserved V-encoded cysteine to the conserved J-encoded phenylalanine. Sequences without an unambiguous match to a single V gene segment were excluded from the earlier analysis of about 640 of the donors. An earlier analysis of several hundred of the donors classified V segments as functional when productive rearrangements were above 56.7% and as segregating when the standard deviation between donors was above 5%. A statistical classification framework was built for diagnosing cytomegalovirus status from the catalog of TCR beta chain sequences. V and J gene assignment, in a later analysis, came from comparing TCR nucleotide sequences with IMGT/GENE-DB human TR gene sequences. Using the TCRdist pipeline, a later analysis assigned CDR3 sequences along with most-parsimonious VDJ recombination scenarios. In a later analysis, every TCR beta chain was defined by the combination of its CDR3 amino acid sequence and its V-gene family, and reads without a unique V-gene family were dropped. To address suspected cross-contamination and a sequencing artifact, a later analysis removed roughly 640 highly shared, low-generation-probability nucleotide sequences. A later analysis calculated a clonal expansion index for each public chain from normalized within-repertoire ranks of inferred template counts. In a later analysis, generation probabilities were computed with a VDJ recombination model fitted to out-of-frame rearrangements, and the resulting probabilities were checked against IGoR. In a later analysis, hypergeometric tests were used to score TCR-TCR, TCR-HLA and TCR-CMV co-occurrence, with a repertoire-size bias correction applied to TCR pairs. To estimate false discovery rates, a later analysis permuted the HLA or CMV assignments 20 times. In a later analysis, co-occurring TCRs were grouped using DBSCAN, and TCRdist sequence similarity was added for clustering within HLA-allele-positive subsets. Co-occurrence clustering excluded repertoires with fewer than 30,000 or more than 120,000 public chains, plus five with anomalous nucleotide sharing. This immuneACCESS table, as held by TCRdb, lists in-frame sequences with V and J called but not all clones. Of the missing ones, under half trace to an unresolved V gene in checked studies; the others have no known cause. The DNA gave D and trimming, while V, J and clone size come from that table. This sample gives approximately 190,000 clones in total; over 75% of them show up just once. The ten biggest clones cover less than 7% of the sample.

In total, 600 or so healthy bone marrow donors made up the cohort. At the time of sampling, all cohort members were nominally healthy, though unrecorded immune exposures were likely present. The donor was CMV seropositive and belonged to the group of 270 or so seropositive cohort members. Every donor gave a peripheral blood sample, and the peripheral blood mononuclear cells from that sample were used for TCR beta sequencing. The Qiagen DNeasy Blood Extraction Kit was used to extract genomic DNA from the blood cell samples. The clonotype originates from a man aged 35 to 55 in good health and CMV-seropositive. Sequenced input: PBMCs. The sequence joins TRBV7-9 to TRBJ2-1, and 13 junctional nucleotides match TRBD2. The DNA sequence is TGTGCCAGCAGCTTTGGACTAGCGGGGGTCGATGAGCAGTTCTTC. The resulting protein is CASSFGLAGVDEQFF. Beyond the CDR3, the reference TRBV7-9 and TRBJ2-1 genes provide the residues; the full variable domain reads: DTGVSQNPRHKITKRGQNVTFRCDPISEHNRLYWYRQTLGQGPEFLTYFQNEAQLEKSRLLSDRFSAERPKGSFSTLEIQRTEQGDSAMYLCASSFGLAGVDEQFFGPGTRLTVL.